Reported below is one T cell receptor (beta chain). The specificity of this receptor is unknown. One end of the junction is discordant with germline, which a read error may explain. This sample stems from a study of T cell responses to AZD1222 COVID-19 vaccine (dated by TCRdb to the early 2020s). Background on the whole study: AZD1222 recipients with second doses at about 4 weeks or about 12 weeks were pooled, because spike-specific TCR depth and breadth did not differ between schedules. A total of around 240 trial participants underwent TCR sequencing, of whom roughly 210 had received two doses of AZD1222 and around 25 had received two doses of the MenACWY control vaccine. Trial participants were enrolled into age subgroups of 18-55, 56-69 and 70-plus years, which contained 148, 28 and 57 TCR-sequenced participants, respectively.

The CDR3 regions of human TCRbeta chains were analyzed by immunosequencing. The original pipeline was this. Repertoire TCRs were matched against a reference library of SARS-CoV-2-specific TCRs generated with the MIRA antigen-specificity platform. Breadth was defined as the fraction of unique TCRs that were SARS-CoV-2-associated. Depth was defined as the fraction of total T cells that were SARS-CoV-2-associated. Each spike-specific TCR was assigned to its reactive spike region and to a CD4 or CD8 class using the MIRA data. Log10-transformed breadth and depth values were compared by one-way ANOVA with Sidak's multiple comparisons tests. TCRdb took over this immuneACCESS table, retaining in-frame rearrangements with V and J assigned. Such tables are incomplete; in checked studies, under half of the missing clones stem from an unresolved V gene, and the remainder is unexplained. Clone size and V and J calls were adopted from that table, with D and trimming inferred from the DNA. Within this sample are 89,000 or so clones, with 75% to 90% of them counted one time only. The ten largest make up around 15% of the sample.

The research as a whole found: Conclusions about previously exposed vaccinees are limited, since just five to seven AZD1222 recipients were seropositive for SARS-CoV-2 at baseline. Spike-specific TCR breadth and depth rose significantly after two AZD1222 doses compared with day 0 and with MenACWY recipients. Participants were mostly white British, with more females than males. The authors suggested clonal diversity may have been underestimated. Because no day 14 peak-response samples were available, repertoires were characterized only after the peak T cell response. In the small 56-69-year group, the increase in depth fell short of significance, most likely because of low power. Reportedly, close to half of the unique spike-specific TCRs recognized epitopes lying outside the regions that are mutated in the B.1.351 and B.1.1.7 variants. Vaccine-associated CD4 TCRs spanned the whole spike protein, with dominant responses in regions 160-218 and 743-854.

The CDR3 covers 14 residues, taking in both the cysteine and the phenylalanine. Kept here is only the CDR3 DNA, which spans 42 bases and is read in frame from base 1. The germline V gene provides CDR1 SGHRS and CDR2 YFSETQ. In the paper's terms, the time point label means: baseline before first vaccination. The vaccinee samples were drawn from two UK trials, COV001 and COV002, one of which was a single-blind randomized controlled phase 2/3 trial testing AZD1222 (ChAdOx1 nCoV-19) in healthy adults. Trial participant PBMC samples were collected at day 0 and day 28 after the second dose for TCRbeta chain sequencing.

This receptor was taken from an adult in good health. The chain was built from TRBV5-1 and TRBJ2-7, and TRBD2 may be the D gene, going by 5 matching bases. Here the sequenced sample was peripheral blood, taken on day 0 of AZD1222 vaccination. The CDR3 reads CASSLAASSHEQYF. The DNA reads TGCGCCAGCAGCTTGGCCGCTAGCTCCCACGAGCAGTACTTC.